This TCR beta chain was sequenced in a study of T-cell reconstitution after alpha-beta-depleted transplantation in children. Unique molecular identifiers tagged the TCRbeta library. In TCRdb, the PCR reads were re-called with MiXCR into one record per CDR3 protein. The data contain some 500,000 distinct CDR3 sequences, about 18% of them seen just once; the ten biggest clones take up 3% to 3.5%. Germline V gene lookup returns CDR1 SQVTM and CDR2 ANQGSEA. There are 17 residues in the CDR3. V dropped 1 base and J dropped 8; count of bases not matched to a gene: 19. V usage is TRBV29-1 and J usage is TRBJ1-2; 7 nucleotides line up with TRBD1. The clonotype comes from a human donor who donated a stem cell graft to a child with acute lymphoblastic leukemia. The material was PBMCs from the stem cell graft donor, obtained from the stem cell graft. CDR3 region: CSVEGRTGQSFKEGYTF. DNA of the CDR3: TGCAGCGTTGAAGGTCGGACGGGACAGTCTTTCAAAGAAGGCTACACCTTC.